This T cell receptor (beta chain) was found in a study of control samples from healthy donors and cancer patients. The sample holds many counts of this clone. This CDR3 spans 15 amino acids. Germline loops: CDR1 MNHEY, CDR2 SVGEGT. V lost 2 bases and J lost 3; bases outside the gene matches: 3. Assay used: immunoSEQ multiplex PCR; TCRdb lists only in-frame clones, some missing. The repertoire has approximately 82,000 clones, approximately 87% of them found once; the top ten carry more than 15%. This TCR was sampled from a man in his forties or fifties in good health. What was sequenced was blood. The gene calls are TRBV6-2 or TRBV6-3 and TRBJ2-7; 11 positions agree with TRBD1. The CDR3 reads CASSYDGTGGYEQYV. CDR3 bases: TGTGCCAGCAGTTACGACGGGACAGGGGGCTACGAGCAGTACGTC.